This is a list of T cell receptor beta chains from one sample in a study of PD-L1 blockade in urothelial cancer. Libraries were prepared by immunoSEQ multiplex PCR; TCRdb keeps only in-frame clonotypes and omits some of them. Here the sample spans some 75,000 clones, approximately 90% being singletons. This specimen consisted of PBMCs, obtained around atezolizumab (anti-PD-L1) treatment. The receptors were sampled from a woman older than 75 with urothelial cancer. The CDR3 runs from the conserved cysteine through the conserved F or W. A D gene is named only where the DNA matches it firmly.

TRBJ2-7 TRBD2 TRBV2 TGTGCCAGCATAGGTATCGGACTAGCGGGAGCCTACGAGCAGTACTTC CASIGIGLAGAYEQYF
TRBJ1-1 NA TRBV9 TGTGCCAGCAGCGTAGAAGAGTTCACTGAAGCTTTCTTT CASSVEEFTEAFF
TRBJ2-3 TRBD2 TRBV7-9 TGTGCCAGCGGTTGGCGGGAGGCCACCGCAGATACGCAGTATTTT CASGWREATADTQYF
TRBJ2-7 TRBD2 TRBV6-4 TGTGCCAGCAGTGCGGCTAGCGGGACCTCCTACGAGCAGTACTTC CASSAASGTSYEQYF
TRBJ2-5 NA TRBV7-9 TGTGCCAGCAGCCAGAACAGACAGGAAAGGGTACGAGAGACCCAGTACTTC CASSQNRQERVRETQYF
TRBJ2-7 TRBD1 TRBV6-6 TGTGCCAGCAGTACGGGACAGGGGAGAGGGGACGAGCAGTACTTC CASSTGQGRGDEQYF
TRBJ2-2 NA TRBV21-1 TGTGCCAGCAGCAAAGGTGTTAGCGGGAACACCGGGGAGCTGTTTTTT CASSKGVSGNTGELFF
TRBJ2-7 NA TRBV30 TGTGCCTGGAAATTTAGCGGCCAAGCCTACGAGCAGTACTTC CAWKFSGQAYEQYF
TRBJ1-2 TRBD1 TRBV27 TGTGCCAGCAGTTCAACAGGGGGTTCTTATGGCTACACCTTC CASSSTGGSYGYTF
TRBJ2-5 NA TRBV6-1 TGTGCCAGCAGCCATTGGGGGGAAGAGACCCAGTACTTC CASSHWGEETQYF
TRBJ2-1 NA TRBV7-2 TGTGCCAGCAGCCCGTCCTACAATGAGCAGTTCTTC CASSPSYNEQFF
TRBJ2-7 TRBD1 TRBV5-1 TGCGCCAGCAGCTTCTCCGGGACAGGGTACTACGAGCAGTACTTC CASSFSGTGYYEQYF
TRBJ1-5 NA TRBV5-1 TGCGCCAGCAGCTTAGGATCGGGGAATCAGCCCCAGCATTTT CASSLGSGNQPQHF
TRBJ1-5 NA TRBV27 TGTGCCAGCAGTTCAGGGGTTCAGCCCCAGCATTTT CASSSGVQPQHF
TRBJ2-2 NA TRBV9 TGTGCCAGCAGCGTATTCCAAACTACGTCCGGGGAGCTGTTTTTT CASSVFQTTSGELFF